This note documents a single T cell receptor beta chain sequence. Sequenced by immunoSEQ multiplex PCR; TCRdb stores in-frame clones only, minus some. The table includes around 620,000 clones, 85% to 95% detected once. Naive CD8 cells lacked CD45RO and underwent positive selection for CCR7, leaving out terminally differentiated effector memory CD45RA+ cells. These data are taken from a study of shared clonotypes between healthy human individuals. The specimen sequenced was naive CD8+ T cells sorted from blood. This clonotype originated in a woman younger than 45 in good health.

This CDR3 reads CASSLDRRGNMNTEAFF. The CDR3 DNA reads TGTGCCAGCAGCTTAGACCGCCGGGGGAACATGAACACTGAAGCTTTCTTT. This chain connects TRBV7-8 to TRBJ1-1; D is possibly TRBD1 (5 bases). Germline V CDR1 and CDR2: SGHVS, FQNEAQ. Trimming shortened V by 1 base and J by 0 bases, and 15 bases separated the two germline ends. This CDR3 comprises 17 residues.